What follows is one T cell receptor (beta chain) and its context. TCRdb keeps only in-frame clones here, not all; method: immunoSEQ multiplex PCR. The sample includes some 96,000 clones, 90% to 97% of them seen just once. With V trimmed by 3 bases and J by 6 bases, 8 bases remained unmatched. The CDR3 runs to 14 residues. Germline CDR1 and CDR2: SGHAT and FQNNGV. This entry comes from a study of technical replicates of blood from several donors. Sequencing was carried out using T cells isolated from PBMCs. This TCR derives from a human donor in good health. The genes are TRBV11-2 and TRBJ2-7; 7 nucleotides match TRBD1. CDR3 protein: CASSLMTGFAEQYF. The CDR3 DNA follows: TGTGCCAGCAGCTTGATGACAGGGTTCGCCGAGCAGTACTTC.